Listed below are T cell receptor beta chains from one sample, sequenced in a study of CD4 and CD8 cells across lung adenocarcinoma regions. TCRdb called the PCR reads again in MiXCR, with one record for every CDR3 protein. The sample lists more than 9,500 distinct CDR3 sequences; under 55% were seen once. The sequenced sample consisted of CD8+ T cells from the margin of a lung tumor. The receptors shown here come from a female donor with lung adenocarcinoma. The CD4 and CD8 labels of this study may be unreliable. Each CDR3 is given with its conserved first and last residue. A D gene is named only where the DNA matches it firmly. A clone size is listed for some rows: how often the clone was seen (once, few, many), or a class if it is expanded.

D gene	V gene	J gene	clone size	CDR3 protein	CDR3 DNA
TRBD2	TRBV6-1	TRBJ2-1	-	CASTLTAGANGEQFF	TGTGCCAGCACACTCACGGCGGGAGCCAACGGGGAGCAGTTTTTC
-	TRBV27	TRBJ1-1	many	CASSYAGFNTEAFF	TGTGCCAGCAGTTACGCGGGGTTTAACACTGAAGCTTTCTTT
TRBD1	TRBV12-3/TRBV12-4	TRBJ2-7	few	CASSPTKTGSGYEQYF	TGTGCCAGCAGCCCTACCAAGACAGGGAGTGGGTACGAGCAGTACTTC
TRBD1	TRBV27	TRBJ2-1	many	CASSPTGGEQFF	TGTGCCAGCAGTCCTACAGGGGGTGAGCAGTTCTTC
-	TRBV6-5	TRBJ2-5	medium-sized	CASSQRRETQYF	TGTGCCAGCAGCCAACGAAGGGAGACCCAGTACTTC
TRBD1	TRBV6-1	TRBJ2-1	large	CASSRNFVGTGANEQFF	TGTGCCAGCAGTCGAAATTTCGTGGGGACAGGGGCCAATGAGCAGTTCTTC
TRBD2	TRBV4-1	TRBJ2-1	few	CASSQAELAGAPGDEQFF	TGCGCCAGCAGCCAAGCCGAACTAGCGGGGGCCCCTGGAGATGAGCAGTTCTTC
TRBD2	TRBV10-3	TRBJ2-3	-	CAIRGSGGLADDTQYF	TGTGCCATCAGGGGGTCCGGGGGACTAGCGGACGATACCCAGTATTTC
TRBD1	TRBV27	TRBJ2-1	-	CASSPLTGFDNEQFF	TGTGCCAGCAGTCCACTGACAGGGTTCGACAATGAGCAGTTCTTC
-	TRBV19	TRBJ1-1	-	CASSTYGQDTEAFF	TGTGCCAGTAGTACGTACGGACAAGACACTGAAGCTTTCTTT
TRBD2	TRBV6-1	TRBJ2-5	-	CASSELAGGKETQYF	TGTGCCAGCAGTGAACTGGCGGGGGGCAAAGAGACCCAGTACTTT
TRBD1	TRBV6-1	TRBJ2-7	medium-sized	CASSDRGWNEQYF	TGTGCCAGCAGTGACAGGGGGTGGAACGAGCAGTACTTC
TRBD2	TRBV5-1	TRBJ2-3	-	CASSLGGGPTTDTQYF	TGCGCCAGCAGCTTGGGCGGGGGACCCACCACAGATACGCAGTATTTT
-	TRBV7-2	TRBJ2-5	-	CASSLDQGGETQYF	TGTGCCAGCAGCTTAGACCAGGGTGGAGAGACCCAGTACTTC
-	TRBV12-3/TRBV12-4	TRBJ1-2	-	CASSLGDHYGYTF	TGTGCCAGCAGTTTGGGGGACCACTATGGCTACACCTTC
TRBD1	TRBV14	TRBJ1-6	few	CASSQETGGWNSPLHF	TGTGCCAGCAGCCAAGAGACAGGGGGTTGGAATTCACCCCTCCACTTT
TRBD2	TRBV6-1	TRBJ2-3	-	CASRPLAGVGTGKQYF	TGTGCCAGCAGGCCTCTAGCGGGGGTGGGTACCGGGAAGCAGTATTTT
-	TRBV6-1	TRBJ2-5	medium-sized	CASSEGGRETQYF	TGTGCCAGCAGTGAAGGGGGGCGAGAGACCCAGTACTTC
TRBD1	TRBV11-2	TRBJ2-7	few	CASSPGQGVDEQYF	TGTGCCAGCAGCCCCGGACAGGGAGTCGACGAGCAGTACTTC
-	TRBV28	TRBJ2-3	-	CASSLGSGFQEETQYF	TGTGCCAGCAGTTTGGGGTCAGGTTTTCAGGAAGAGACCCAGTATTTT
TRBD1	TRBV6-1	TRBJ2-5	-	CARRMAGGDSDTQYF	TGTGCCAGGAGGATGGCAGGGGGTGACTCAGATACCCAGTATTTC
TRBD1	TRBV6-1	TRBJ2-1	-	CASSAGTGDEQFF	TGTGCCAGCAGTGCCGGGACAGGGGATGAGCAGTTCTTC
-	TRBV6-1	TRBJ1-1	medium-sized	CASSQSQGQKTEAFF	TGTGCCAGCAGTCAAAGTCAGGGTCAGAAAACTGAAGCTTTCTTT
-	TRBV6-1	TRBJ2-1	-	CASRFCCANTNELFF	TGTGCCAGCAGATTCTGCTGTGCTAACACCAATGAGCTGTTCTTT
TRBD1	TRBV12-3/TRBV12-4	TRBJ2-3	-	CASETGADTQYF	TGTGCCAGCGAAACAGGGGCAGATACGCAGTATTTT
-	TRBV6-1	TRBJ2-1	many	CASRDPLNEQFF	TGTGCCAGCCGGGACCCGCTCAACGAGCAGTTCTTC
-	TRBV6-1	TRBJ2-7	many	CASSEINRGGEQYF	TGTGCCAGCAGTGAAATTAACAGAGGGGGCGAGCAGTACTTC